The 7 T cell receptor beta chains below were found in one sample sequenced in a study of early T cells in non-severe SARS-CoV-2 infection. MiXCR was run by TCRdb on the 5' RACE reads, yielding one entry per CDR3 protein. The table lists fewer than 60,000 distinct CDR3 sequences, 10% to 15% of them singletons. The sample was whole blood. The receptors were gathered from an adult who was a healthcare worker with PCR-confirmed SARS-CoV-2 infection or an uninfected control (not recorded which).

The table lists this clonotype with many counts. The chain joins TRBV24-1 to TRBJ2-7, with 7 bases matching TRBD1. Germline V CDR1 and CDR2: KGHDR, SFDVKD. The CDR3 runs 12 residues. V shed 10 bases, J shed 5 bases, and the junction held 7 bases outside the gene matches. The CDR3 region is CATALTGNEQYF. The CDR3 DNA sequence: TGTGCCACTGCCCTGACAGGGAACGAGCAGTACTTC.

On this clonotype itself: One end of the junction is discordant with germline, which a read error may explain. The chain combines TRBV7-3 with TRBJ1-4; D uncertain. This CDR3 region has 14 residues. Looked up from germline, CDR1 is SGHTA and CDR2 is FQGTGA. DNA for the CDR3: TGTGCCAGCTCTTTATTGACCACTAATGAAAAACTGCTTTTT. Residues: CASSLLTTNEKLLF. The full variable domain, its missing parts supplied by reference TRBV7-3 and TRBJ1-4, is GAGVSQTPSNKVTEKGKYVELRCDPISGHTALYWYRQSLGQGPEFLIYFQGTGAADDSGLPNDRFFAVRPEGSVSTLKIQRTERGDSAVYLCASSLLTTNEKLLFGSGTQLSVL.

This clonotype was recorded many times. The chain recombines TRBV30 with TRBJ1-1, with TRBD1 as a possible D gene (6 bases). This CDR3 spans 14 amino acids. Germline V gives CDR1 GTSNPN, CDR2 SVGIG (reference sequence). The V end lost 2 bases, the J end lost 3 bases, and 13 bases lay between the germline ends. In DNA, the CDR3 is TGTGCCTGGAGTAGAAGGGGGGGGTACACTGAAGCTTTCTTT. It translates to CAWSRRGGYTEAFF.

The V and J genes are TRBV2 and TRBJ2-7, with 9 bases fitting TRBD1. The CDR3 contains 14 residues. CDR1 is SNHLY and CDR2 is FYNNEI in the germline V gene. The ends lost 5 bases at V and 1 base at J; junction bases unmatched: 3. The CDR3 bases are TGTGCCAGCAGTTTGGACAGGGGATCCTACGAGCAGTACTTC. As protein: CASSLDRGSYEQYF.

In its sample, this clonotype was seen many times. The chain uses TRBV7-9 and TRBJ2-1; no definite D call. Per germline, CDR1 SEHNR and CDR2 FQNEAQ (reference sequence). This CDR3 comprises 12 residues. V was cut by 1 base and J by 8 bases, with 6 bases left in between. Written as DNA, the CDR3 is TGTGCCAGCAGCTTAGTTACCTATGAGCAGTTCTTC. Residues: CASSLVTYEQFF.

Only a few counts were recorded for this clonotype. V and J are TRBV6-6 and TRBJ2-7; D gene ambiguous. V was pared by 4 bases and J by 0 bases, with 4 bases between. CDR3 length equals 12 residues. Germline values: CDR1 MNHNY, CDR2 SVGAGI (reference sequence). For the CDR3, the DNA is TGTGCCAGCAGTTTCGGCTCCTACGAGCAGTACTTC. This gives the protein CASSFGSYEQYF.

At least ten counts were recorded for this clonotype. The chain's CDR3 is CASSMGLPPDTQYF. The CDR3, as DNA: TGTGCCAGCAGCATGGGACTTCCCCCCGATACGCAGTATTTT. The V and J genes are TRBV7-3 and TRBJ2-3; TRBD2 is a possible D gene (6 bases). The germline gives CDR1 SGHTA, CDR2 FQGTGA. V lost 5 bases and J 6 bases, leaving 15 bases between the germline ends. The CDR3 covers 14 residues.